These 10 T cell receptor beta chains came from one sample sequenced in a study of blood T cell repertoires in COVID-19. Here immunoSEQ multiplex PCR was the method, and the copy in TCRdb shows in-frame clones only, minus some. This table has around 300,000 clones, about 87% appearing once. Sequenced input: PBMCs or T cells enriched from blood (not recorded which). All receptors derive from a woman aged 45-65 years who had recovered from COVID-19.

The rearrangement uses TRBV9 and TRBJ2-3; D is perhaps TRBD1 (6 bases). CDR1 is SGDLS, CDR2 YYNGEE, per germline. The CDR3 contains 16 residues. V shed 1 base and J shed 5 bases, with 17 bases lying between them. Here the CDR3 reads CASSVYRETVGDTQYF. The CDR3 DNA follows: TGTGCCAGCAGCGTATACAGGGAGACGGTGGGAGATACGCAGTATTTT.

In nucleotides, the CDR3 is TGTGCCTGGACCGGGACTAGCGGGAGGGAAATAGCCGGGGAGCTGTTTTTT. The encoded protein is CAWTGTSGREIAGELFF. The chain joins TRBV30 to TRBJ2-2; TRBD2 matches 16 bases. V was pared by 4 bases and J by 6 bases, with 8 bases of the junction left unmatched. Germline CDR1 GTSNPN, CDR2 SVGIG (reference sequence). The CDR3 covers 17 residues.

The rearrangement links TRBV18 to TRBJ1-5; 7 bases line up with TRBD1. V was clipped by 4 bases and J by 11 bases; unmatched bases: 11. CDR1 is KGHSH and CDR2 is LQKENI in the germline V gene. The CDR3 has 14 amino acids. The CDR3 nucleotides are TGTGCCAGCTCACAAAGCCGGGACAGTACGTCCCAGCATTTT. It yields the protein CASSQSRDSTSQHF.

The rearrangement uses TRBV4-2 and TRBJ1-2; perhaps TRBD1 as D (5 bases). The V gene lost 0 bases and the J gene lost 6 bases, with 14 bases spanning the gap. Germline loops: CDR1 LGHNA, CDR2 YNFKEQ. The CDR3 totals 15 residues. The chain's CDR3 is CASSQDPQGLNGYTF. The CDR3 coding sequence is TGTGCCAGCAGCCAAGATCCCCAGGGTCTGAATGGCTACACCTTC.

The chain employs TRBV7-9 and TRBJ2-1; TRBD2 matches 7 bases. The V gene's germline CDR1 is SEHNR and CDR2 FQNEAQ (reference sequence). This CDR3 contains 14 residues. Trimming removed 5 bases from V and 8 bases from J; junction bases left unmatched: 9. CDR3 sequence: CASSIFAGVDEQFF. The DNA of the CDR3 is TGTGCCAGCAGCATCTTTGCGGGGGTCGATGAGCAGTTCTTC.

The CDR3 DNA follows: TGTGCCAGCAGCTTTACAGGGGGTAGCACTGAAGCTTTCTTT. Its protein is CASSFTGGSTEAFF. The chain joins TRBV7-3 to TRBJ1-1; 8 bases match TRBD1. The CDR3 sequence is 14 residues long. Germline trimming cut 3 bases from V and 4 bases from J; bases unmatched to any gene: 4. Germline CDR1 and CDR2: SGHTA and FQGTGA. Complete variable domain (other parts from reference TRBV7-3 and TRBJ1-1): GAGVSQTPSNKVTEKGKYVELRCDPISGHTALYWYRQSLGQGPEFLIYFQGTGAADDSGLPNDRFFAVRPEGSVSTLKIQRTERGDSAVYLCASSFTGGSTEAFFGQGTRLTVV.

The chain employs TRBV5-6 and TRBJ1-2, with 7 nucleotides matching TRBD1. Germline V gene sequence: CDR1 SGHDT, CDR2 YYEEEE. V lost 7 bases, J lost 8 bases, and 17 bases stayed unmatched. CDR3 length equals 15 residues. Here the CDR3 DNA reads TGTGCCAGCGAGAGAAGACAGGGCCGCCCAGGGGGCTACACCTTC. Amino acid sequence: CASERRQGRPGGYTF. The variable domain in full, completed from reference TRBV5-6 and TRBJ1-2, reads DAGVTQSPTHLIKTRGQQVTLRCSPKSGHDTVSWYQQALGQGPQFIFQYYEEEERQRGNFPDRFSGHQFPNYSSELNVNALLLGDSALYLCASERRQGRPGGYTFGSGTRLTVV.

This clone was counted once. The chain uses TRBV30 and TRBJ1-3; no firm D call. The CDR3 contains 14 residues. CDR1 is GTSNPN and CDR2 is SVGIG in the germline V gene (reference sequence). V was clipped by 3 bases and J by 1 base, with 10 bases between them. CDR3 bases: TGTGCCTGGAGCCAGAAGATTTCTGGAAACACCATATATTTT. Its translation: CAWSQKISGNTIYF.

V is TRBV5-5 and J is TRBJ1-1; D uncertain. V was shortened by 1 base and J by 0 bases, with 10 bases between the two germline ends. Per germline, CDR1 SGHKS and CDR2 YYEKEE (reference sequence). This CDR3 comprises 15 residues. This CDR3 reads CASSLYRSMNTEAFF. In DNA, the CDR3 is TGTGCCAGCAGCTTGTATCGGAGCATGAACACTGAAGCTTTCTTT.

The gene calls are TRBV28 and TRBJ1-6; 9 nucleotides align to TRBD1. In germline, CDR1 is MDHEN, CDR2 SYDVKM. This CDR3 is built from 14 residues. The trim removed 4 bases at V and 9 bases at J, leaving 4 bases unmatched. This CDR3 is CASSSGTGTSPLHF. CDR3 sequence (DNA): TGTGCCAGCAGTTCTGGGACAGGGACTTCACCCCTCCACTTT. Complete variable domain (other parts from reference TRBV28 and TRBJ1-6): DVKVTQSSRYLVKRTGEKVFLECVQDMDHENMFWYRQDPGLGLRLIYFSYDVKMKEKGDIPEGYSVSREKKERFSLILESASTNQTSMYLCASSSGTGTSPLHFGNGTRLTVT.